The entry below describes one T cell receptor (beta chain). Antigen: not known. This entry is derived from a study of T cell responses to AZD1222 COVID-19 vaccine. The study's findings and limits: None of the repertoires were sampled until the peak T cell response had passed. Spike-specific TCR depth and breadth grew after two AZD1222 doses.

Here immunoSEQ multiplex PCR was the method, and the copy in TCRdb shows in-frame clones only, minus some. The data show approximately 82,000 clones, with roughly nine tenths seen just once and around 4.9% held by the top ten. Germline V CDR1 and CDR2: SQVTM, ANQGSEA. The V gene lost 7 bases and the J gene lost 4 bases, with 17 bases spanning the gap. This CDR3 comprises 13 residues. This rearrangement joins TRBV29-1 to TRBJ2-7; D may match TRBD1 or TRBD2 (7 bases each). This sample comprised peripheral blood, obtained on day 0 of AZD1222 vaccination. The sequence was collected from an adult in good health. The CDR3 protein is CSAGQGGAYEQYF. CDR3 bases: TGCAGCGCCGGGCAGGGGGGGGCATACGAGCAGTACTTC.